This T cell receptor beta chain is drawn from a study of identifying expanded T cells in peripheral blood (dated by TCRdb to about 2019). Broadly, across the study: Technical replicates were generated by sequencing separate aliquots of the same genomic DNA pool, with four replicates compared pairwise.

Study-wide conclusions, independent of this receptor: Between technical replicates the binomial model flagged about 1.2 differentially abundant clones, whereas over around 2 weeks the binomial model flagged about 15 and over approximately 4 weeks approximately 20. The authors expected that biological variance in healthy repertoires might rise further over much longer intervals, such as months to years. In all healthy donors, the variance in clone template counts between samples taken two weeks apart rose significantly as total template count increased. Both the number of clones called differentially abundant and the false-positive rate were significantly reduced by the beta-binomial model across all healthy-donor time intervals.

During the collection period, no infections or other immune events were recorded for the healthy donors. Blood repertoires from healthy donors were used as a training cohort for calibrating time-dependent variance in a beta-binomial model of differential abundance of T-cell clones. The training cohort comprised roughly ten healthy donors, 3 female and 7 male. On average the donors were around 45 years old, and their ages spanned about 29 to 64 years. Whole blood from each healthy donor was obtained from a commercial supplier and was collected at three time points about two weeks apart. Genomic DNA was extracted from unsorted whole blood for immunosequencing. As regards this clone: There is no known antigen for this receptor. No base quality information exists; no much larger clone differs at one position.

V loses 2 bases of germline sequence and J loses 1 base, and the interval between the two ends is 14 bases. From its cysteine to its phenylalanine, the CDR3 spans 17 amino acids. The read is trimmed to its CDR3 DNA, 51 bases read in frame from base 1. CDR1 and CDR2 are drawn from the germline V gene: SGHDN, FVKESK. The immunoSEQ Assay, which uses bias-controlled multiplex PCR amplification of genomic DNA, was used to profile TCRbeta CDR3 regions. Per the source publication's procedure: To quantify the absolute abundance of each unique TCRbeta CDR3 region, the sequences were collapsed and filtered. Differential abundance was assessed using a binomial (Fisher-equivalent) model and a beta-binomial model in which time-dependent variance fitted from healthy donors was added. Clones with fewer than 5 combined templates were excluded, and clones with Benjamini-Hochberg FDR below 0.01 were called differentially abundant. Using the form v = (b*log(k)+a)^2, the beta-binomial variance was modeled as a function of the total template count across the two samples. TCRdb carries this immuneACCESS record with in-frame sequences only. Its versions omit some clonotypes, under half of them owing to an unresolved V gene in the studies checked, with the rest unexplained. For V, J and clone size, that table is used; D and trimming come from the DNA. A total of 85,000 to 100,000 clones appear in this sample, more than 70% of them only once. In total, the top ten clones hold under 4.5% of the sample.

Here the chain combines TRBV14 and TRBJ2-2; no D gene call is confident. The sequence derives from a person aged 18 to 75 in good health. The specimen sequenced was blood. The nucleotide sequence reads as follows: TGTGCCAGCAGCCAAACTTGGGGTGCGGTGAACACCGGGGAGCTGTTTTTT. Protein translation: CASSQTWGAVNTGELFF.